This entry is about one T cell receptor beta chain. Looked up from germline, CDR1 is WNHNN and CDR2 is SYGVQD (reference sequence). The CDR3 is made up of 15 amino acids. The V segment lost 3 bases and the J segment 8 bases; nucleotides outside the gene matches: 3. The data were taken from a study of shared clonotypes between healthy human individuals. Across the whole study: The plates for each donor numbered three CD4 naive, three CD4 memory, two CD8 naive and one CD8 memory.

In the naive CD8 group, cells lacked CD45RO and were positively selected for CCR7, so terminally differentiated effector memory CD45RA+ cells were left out. Over several immunoSEQ plates, each subset's genomic DNA was distributed in even portions. The assay was immunoSEQ multiplex PCR, and TCRdb's table has in-frame clones only and misses some. The sample lists some 2.1 million clones; about 95% were seen once. The sequence derives from a man younger than 35 in good health. Specimen: naive CD8+ T cells sorted from blood. The rearrangement joins TRBV10-1 to TRBJ2-1, with TRBD2 matching over 14 bases. The CDR3 here is CASSDSGLAGDEQFF. The CDR3 DNA reads as TGCGCCAGCAGTGACTCGGGACTAGCGGGAGATGAGCAGTTCTTC.